This entry lists 27 T cell receptor beta chains sequenced from one sample in a study of blood T cell repertoires in COVID-19. Data came from immunoSEQ multiplex PCR; TCRdb stores just in-frame clones and leaves some out. Of 160,000 or so clones in the sample, roughly 90% were seen once. The sequenced material came from peripheral blood. Every receptor here comes from a man in his 60s with active or convalescent COVID-19.

This clone was found a few times. The J gene is TRBJ2-7, the V gene TRBV12-3 or TRBV12-4; 8 bases align to TRBD1. Trimming cost V 6 bases and J 5 bases; bases outside gene matches: 6. The CDR3 covers 13 residues. The CDR3 DNA reads TGTGCCAGCAGGCCGGACAGGGAGCACGAGCAGTACTTC. It is translated as CASRPDREHEQYF.

The chain employs TRBV20-1 and TRBJ1-4; D gene uncertain. The CDR3 sequence is 11 residues long. Germline V gene sequence: CDR1 DFQATT, CDR2 SNEGSKA (reference sequence). Trimming took off 5 bases at V and 12 bases at J, with 13 bases between the two ends. The CDR3 protein is CSAQAVWELFF. DNA for the CDR3: TGCAGTGCTCAAGCGGTGTGGGAACTGTTTTTT.

The chain has TRBV2 and TRBJ1-2; 7 bases match TRBD1. V lost 6 bases to trimming and J lost 3 bases; unmatched junction nucleotides: 7. There are 14 residues in the CDR3. The germline V gene has CDR1 SNHLY and CDR2 FYNNEI. This CDR3 reads CASRIRDSDYGYTF. The CDR3, as DNA: TGTGCCAGCAGAATCCGGGACAGCGACTATGGCTACACCTTC.

V gene TRBV27 combines with J gene TRBJ2-1; the match to TRBD2 covers 8 bases. The CDR3 runs 12 residues. Germline CDR1 is MNHEY and CDR2 is SMNVEV (reference sequence). V shed 3 bases, J shed 15 bases, and the junction held 7 bases outside the gene matches. CDR3: CASSLGSGNRFF. The CDR3, as DNA: TGTGCCAGCAGTTTGGGTAGCGGGAATCGGTTCTTC.

This sequence joins TRBV5-1 and TRBJ2-1; TRBD1 might be the D (6 bases). Germline V gene data show CDR1 as SGHRS and CDR2 as YFSETQ. Deletions cut 0 bases from V and 10 bases from J, with 14 bases between. This CDR3 is built from 14 residues. CDR3 residues: CASSLDRVKGEQFF. The CDR3 DNA sequence: TGCGCCAGCAGCTTGGACAGGGTGAAGGGAGAGCAGTTCTTC.

V gene TRBV5-6 combines with J gene TRBJ2-7; 7 bases are a match to TRBD1. This CDR3 has 16 amino acids. In germline, CDR1 is SGHDT, CDR2 YYEEEE. Unmatched junction bases numbered 13, after V lost 4 bases and J lost 3 bases. CDR3 bases: TGTGCCAGCAGCCCTTCCCCAGGGGGTTTTCGCTACGAGCAGTACTTC. Its translation: CASSPSPGGFRYEQYF.

The CDR3 here is CATSYTGTGALGGYTF. CDR3 sequence (DNA): TGTGCCACCAGCTACACCGGGACAGGGGCGCTCGGAGGCTACACCTTC. The chain couples TRBV15 to TRBJ1-2, with 10 bases that match TRBD1. V shed 5 bases, J shed 8 bases, and the junction held 14 bases outside the gene matches. Germline CDR1 and CDR2: LNHNV and YYDKDF (reference sequence). This CDR3 region has 16 residues.

The genes are TRBV9 and TRBJ2-2; D is perhaps TRBD2 (5 bases). The CDR3 spans 20 residues. The V end was cut by 0 bases, the J end by 0 bases, with 21 bases between. The germline V gene has CDR1 SGDLS and CDR2 YYNGEE. CDR3 loop: CASSVEIGNDWRTNTGELFF. The CDR3 DNA follows: TGTGCCAGCAGCGTAGAGATCGGGAACGACTGGAGAACGAACACCGGGGAGCTGTTTTTT.

The rearrangement links TRBV5-5 to TRBJ1-4; possible D gene TRBD1, 5 bases. The CDR3 spans 16 residues. Germline loops: CDR1 SGHKS, CDR2 YYEKEE (reference sequence). Trimming removed 1 base from V and 4 bases from J, with 14 bases in between. DNA of the CDR3: TGTGCCAGCAGCTTGTCGCCTGGGCAGGGTAATGAAAAACTGTTTTTT. This codes for CASSLSPGQGNEKLFF.

This rearrangement joins TRBV25-1 to TRBJ2-2, with D possibly TRBD1 on 6 matching bases. This CDR3 comprises 12 residues. Germline V lookup: CDR1 MGHDK, CDR2 SYGVNS. V was cut by 6 bases and J by 7 bases, with 9 bases left in between. CDR3 bases: TGTGCCAGCAGAACAGGGTACGGGGAGCTGTTTTTT. It is translated as CASRTGYGELFF.

This clone was counted only a few times. V and J are TRBV19 and TRBJ1-2; TRBD1 matches 11 bases. The CDR3 is made up of 16 amino acids. Unmatched junction bases numbered 7, after V lost 5 bases and J lost 2 bases. Germline CDR1 is LNHDA and CDR2 is SQIVND (reference sequence). CDR3 bases: TGTGCCAGTAGTCAAGGGACAGGGGGATCCAACTATGGCTACACCTTC. Residues: CASSQGTGGSNYGYTF.

The chain recombines TRBV7-2 with TRBJ2-1; 7 nucleotides align to TRBD1. Germline lookup yields CDR1 SGHTA and CDR2 FQGNSA. The trim removed 1 base at V and 8 bases at J, leaving 11 bases unmatched. This CDR3 is 16 amino acids long. CDR3 amino acids: CASSLDGQVLGDEQFF. The CDR3 bases are TGTGCCAGCAGCTTAGACGGACAGGTATTAGGGGATGAGCAGTTCTTC.

This rearrangement joins TRBV11-2 to TRBJ1-4; tentatively, D is TRBD1 (5 bases). Germline CDR1 and CDR2: SGHAT and FQNNGV. The CDR3 has 14 amino acids. V was trimmed by 3 bases and J by 8 bases, leaving 13 bases between them. The CDR3 sequence: CASSFGQGQEKLFF. The CDR3 bases are TGTGCCAGCAGCTTTGGGCAGGGCCAGGAAAAACTGTTTTTT.

The chain is built from TRBV28 and TRBJ2-6; D is ambiguous. Trimming removed 2 bases from V and 0 bases from J, with 5 bases in between. CDR3 length: 15 residues. CDR1 is MDHEN and CDR2 is SYDVKM in the germline V gene. The CDR3 region has the DNA TGTGCCAGCAGTTTAATGAGCTCTGGGGCCAACGTCCTGACTTTC. This sequence encodes CASSLMSSGANVLTF.

This sequence joins TRBV11-3 and TRBJ1-6; D not certain. This CDR3 has 13 residues. V lost 1 base, J lost 6 bases, and 4 bases lay in between. CDR1 is SGHNT and CDR2 is YENEEA in the germline V gene. The DNA of the CDR3 is TGTGCCAGCAGCTTAGGAGCTAATTCACCCCTCCACTTT. This gives the protein CASSLGANSPLHF.

This clone was seen just once. This rearrangement joins TRBV10-2 to TRBJ1-1; 11 bases agree with TRBD1. CDR1 is WSHSY, CDR2 SAAADI, per germline. The junction had 5 bases not matched to a gene; V was cut back by 5 bases and J by 0 bases. The CDR3 totals 16 residues. Written as DNA, the CDR3 is TGCGCCAGCAGTACCGGGACAGGGGGTATGAACACTGAAGCTTTCTTT. Residues: CASSTGTGGMNTEAFF.

The V and J genes are TRBV19 and TRBJ2-6, with 8 bases lining up with TRBD1. Germline loops: CDR1 LNHDA, CDR2 SQIVND (reference sequence). The CDR3 loop spans 17 amino acids. Losses at the gene ends were 3 bases for V and 4 bases for J; bases not matched to a gene: 8. The CDR3 region has the DNA TGTGCCAGTAGTATGGAACAGGGGGTGGCCGGGGCCAACGTCCTGACTTTC. The encoded protein is CASSMEQGVAGANVLTF. Combining the CDR3 with reference TRBV19 and TRBJ2-6 gives the whole variable domain DGGITQSPKYLFRKEGQNVTLSCEQNLNHDAMYWYRQDPGQGLRLIYYSQIVNDFQKGDIAEGYSVSREKKESFPLTVTSAQKNPTAFYLCASSMEQGVAGANVLTFGAGSRLTVL.

The V gene is TRBV19, the J gene TRBJ2-3, with D maybe TRBD2 (6 bases). CDR3 length: 17 residues. V was trimmed by 4 bases and J by 6 bases, leaving 23 bases between them. CDR1 LNHDA and CDR2 SQIVND come from the germline V gene (reference sequence). CDR3 residues: CASSSPLERAGKDTQYF. The CDR3 nucleotides are TGTGCCAGTAGTAGCCCCCTAGAGCGGGCCGGGAAGGATACGCAGTATTTT.

The CDR3 DNA follows: TGTGCCAGCAGCGAAACCGGACTAGGTGGAACAGATACGCAGTATTTT. As protein: CASSETGLGGTDTQYF. The gene calls are TRBV5-4 and TRBJ2-3; 7 nucleotides agree with TRBD2. The junction had 11 bases not matched to a gene; V was cut back by 4 bases and J by 3 bases. The CDR3 contains 16 residues. Germline V gene sequence: CDR1 SGHNT, CDR2 YYREEE (reference sequence).

The chain couples TRBV15 to TRBJ2-2, with a tentative D call TRBD2 (7 bases). CDR3 size: 18 residues. Germline V gives CDR1 LNHNV, CDR2 YYDKDF (reference sequence). Trimming pared 5 bases from V and 6 bases from J, leaving 25 bases between. The CDR3 spells CATSGAGGGRLLPGELFF. CDR3 nucleotide sequence: TGTGCCACCAGCGGGGCCGGGGGCGGGAGACTTCTCCCCGGGGAGCTGTTTTTT.

CDR3 sequence: CASSPNRPYGYTF. The CDR3 nucleotides are TGTGCCAGCTCACCAAACAGGCCCTATGGCTACACCTTC. V gene TRBV18 combines with J gene TRBJ1-2, with D maybe TRBD1 (5 bases). With 2 bases removed from V and 4 bases from J, the gap between germline ends came to 8 bases. The CDR3 covers 13 residues. Germline V lookup: CDR1 KGHSH, CDR2 LQKENI.

The V and J genes are TRBV6-6 and TRBJ1-1, with D possibly matching TRBD1 (6 bases). Trimming took off 5 bases at V and 0 bases at J, with 19 bases between the two ends. This CDR3 has 17 amino acids. Germline V lookup: CDR1 MNHNY, CDR2 SVGAGI (reference sequence). The CDR3 here is CASSRPLTGLMNTEAFF. In DNA form, the CDR3 reads TGTGCCAGCAGTCGCCCCTTAACAGGGCTCATGAACACTGAAGCTTTCTTT.

The V and J genes are TRBV6-5 and TRBJ1-1; TRBD1 matches 7 bases. The CDR3 covers 14 residues. The germline CDR1 and CDR2 sequences are MNHEY and SVGAGI. Trimming removed 5 bases from V and 0 bases from J; junction bases left unmatched: 3. The chain's CDR3 is CASSRDRVNTEAFF. For the CDR3, the DNA is TGTGCCAGCAGTCGGGACAGAGTGAACACTGAAGCTTTCTTT.

The chain links TRBV7-9 to TRBJ2-6; D gene uncertain. V lost 1 base, J lost 2 bases, and 9 bases lay in between. The CDR3 is 16 amino acids. CDR1 is SEHNR and CDR2 is FQNEAQ in the germline V gene (reference sequence). The CDR3 nucleotides are TGTGCCAGCAGCTTAGTGAGTGTACCTGGGGCCAACGTCCTGACTTTC. Translated, it gives CASSLVSVPGANVLTF.

The V and J genes are TRBV7-9 and TRBJ2-5; 7 bases map to TRBD2. Germline lookup yields CDR1 SEHNR and CDR2 FQNEAQ (reference sequence). The CDR3 consists of 18 residues. V gave up 5 bases and J gave up 1 base; unmatched junction bases: 16. The CDR3 spells CASSVRGLGLPLQETQYF. CDR3 coding DNA: TGTGCCAGCAGCGTACGGGGGTTGGGACTACCTCTCCAAGAGACCCAGTACTTC.

The chain carries TRBV5-1 and TRBJ1-1; D might be TRBD1 (5 bases). V dropped 5 bases and J dropped 3 bases, with 14 bases sitting between them. Germline V gives CDR1 SGHRS, CDR2 YFSETQ. This CDR3 spans 14 amino acids. The CDR3 DNA follows: TGCGCCAGCAGGGGGCATATTAAGGACACTGAAGCTTTCTTT. It codes for CASRGHIKDTEAFF.

The chain joins TRBV6-4 to TRBJ2-2; D is unresolved. Germline V CDR1 and CDR2: MRHNA, SNTAGT. This CDR3 is built from 15 residues. V dropped 5 bases and J dropped 6 bases, with 16 bases sitting between them. The CDR3 DNA reads as TGTGCCAGCAGTCCCATGGGCTCGGATTCCGGGGAGCTGTTTTTT. Protein: CASSPMGSDSGELFF.